This TCR beta chain was recorded in a study of T-cell memory formation after mild COVID-19. MiXCR was run by TCRdb on the 5' RACE reads, yielding one entry per CDR3 protein. The data contain over 250,000 distinct CDR3 sequences, roughly 15% of them singletons. The CDR3 runs 14 residues. Trimming took off 8 bases at V and 7 bases at J, with 20 bases between the two ends. CDR1 is MGHRA, CDR2 YSYEKL, per germline. The sample taken for sequencing was PBMCs or a T cell subset sorted from them (not recorded which). This clonotype originated in a man younger than 35 who had mild COVID-19 (a few samples of this study predate the infection). Cell type and time point are not known. The chain is built from TRBV4-1 and TRBJ1-1, with TRBD1 as a possible D gene (6 bases). CDR3 in DNA: TGCGCCAGCGGGGTTACGCCAGGCAGGGGTGAAGCTTTCTTT. The encoded protein is CASGVTPGRGEAFF.